This T cell receptor beta chain was retrieved from a study of blood T cells in healthy people across ages. Germline CDR1 is WSHSY and CDR2 is SAAADI. Trimming took 4 bases from V and 4 from J; bases not matched to a gene: 4. The CDR3 runs 13 residues. The authors ran a second PCR of roughly 6 to 12 cycles using a sample-barcoded 5' primer and a J-beta primer mix. Each CDR3 protein is one row after TCRdb ran MiXCR on the 5' RACE reads. The sample includes 550,000 to 650,000 distinct CDR3 sequences, roughly a quarter seen only once; the top ten take under 4.5%. Another study also made use of these data, one on T cells of mothers and their children.

This chain uses TRBV10-2 with TRBJ2-7, with TRBD1 matching over 7 bases. The sequence derives from a boy younger than 10 in good health. The sample comprised blood. The CDR3 spells CASSGQGGYEQYF. CDR3 sequence (DNA): TGCGCCAGCAGTGGACAGGGTGGGTACGAGCAGTACTTC.